This T cell receptor (beta chain) came from a study of blood T cell repertoires in COVID-19. TCRdb's copy holds only in-frame clones and misses some; the assay was immunoSEQ multiplex PCR. The sample holds more than 250,000 clones; about 91% are singletons and the top ten take approximately 1.2%. This clone came up a few times. In germline, CDR1 is MNHNS, CDR2 SASEGT. V lost 2 bases, J lost 0 bases, and 4 bases stayed unmatched. The CDR3 totals 16 residues. Sequenced: PBMCs or T cells enriched from blood (not recorded which). The receptor was derived from a woman aged 40 to 55 with acute COVID-19. V is TRBV6-1 and J is TRBJ1-5; TRBD1 matches at 7 bases. For the CDR3, the DNA is TGTGCCAGCAGTGAACGGGACAGCTATAGCAATCAGCCCCAGCATTTT. It yields the protein CASSERDSYSNQPQHF.